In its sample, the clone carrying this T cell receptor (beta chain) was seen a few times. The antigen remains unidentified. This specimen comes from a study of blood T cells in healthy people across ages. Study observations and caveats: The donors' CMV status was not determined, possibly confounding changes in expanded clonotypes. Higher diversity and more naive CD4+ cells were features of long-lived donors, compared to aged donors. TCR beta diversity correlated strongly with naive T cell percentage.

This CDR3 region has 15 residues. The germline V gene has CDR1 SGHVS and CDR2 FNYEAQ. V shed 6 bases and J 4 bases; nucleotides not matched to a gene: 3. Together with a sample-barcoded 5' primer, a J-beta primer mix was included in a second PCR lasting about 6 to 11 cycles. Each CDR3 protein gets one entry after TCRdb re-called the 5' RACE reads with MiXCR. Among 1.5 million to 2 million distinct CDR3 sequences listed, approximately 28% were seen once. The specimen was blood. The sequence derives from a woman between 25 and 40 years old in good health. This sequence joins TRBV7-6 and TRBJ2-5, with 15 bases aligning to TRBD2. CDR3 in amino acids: CASRSGLAGGETQYF. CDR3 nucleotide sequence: TGTGCCAGCAGATCGGGACTAGCGGGAGGAGAGACCCAGTACTTC. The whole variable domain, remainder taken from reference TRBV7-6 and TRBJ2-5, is GAGVSQSPRYKVTKRGQDVALRCDPISGHVSLYWYRQALGQGPEFLTYFNYEAQQDKSGLPNDRFSAERPEGSISTLTIQRTEQRDSAMYRCASRSGLAGGETQYFGPGTRLLVL.